This T cell receptor (beta chain) stems from a study of shared clonotypes between healthy human individuals. Trimming took 6 bases from V and 11 from J; bases not matched to a gene: 10. The CDR3 length is 12 residues. Germline CDR1 is SNHLY and CDR2 is FYNNEI. All participating donors were Caucasian adults from Nashville, Tennessee. The assay was run at deep level. Profiling relied on immunoSEQ multiplex PCR, and the TCRdb table lists in-frame clones only, not all of them. The sample includes 450,000 to 500,000 clones, 81% of them seen just once. This clone was seen a single time. Its target is unknown. General study findings and limits: Only a few donors were included, so the genetic and exposure-history diversity represented was limited. Sequencing depth was expected to influence donor clonotype sharing.

The chain combines TRBV2 with TRBJ2-7; TRBD1 matches 7 bases. The source material was PBMCs. The clonotype originates from a woman in her forties in good health. Some clones in this sample may be carry-over from other donors' samples. The CDR3 loop reads CASRRQGLGKYF. The CDR3 nucleotides are TGTGCCAGCAGGCGACAGGGCCTGGGAAAGTACTTC.